Sequencing of this T cell receptor (beta chain) was carried out in a study of T cell changes during pregnancy in multiple sclerosis. Profiled with immunoSEQ multiplex PCR; TCRdb holds only in-frame clones, not every one. The data show over 100,000 clones, 92% seen once. The CDR3 consists of 13 residues. V lost 3 bases and J lost 7, with 13 bases in between. The germline V gene encodes CDR1 MNHEY and CDR2 SMNVEV (reference sequence). The J gene is TRBJ2-7, the V gene TRBV27; weak D call: TRBD2 (6 bases). The receptor comes from a female donor with multiple sclerosis, enrolled in a pregnancy study. Sequenced here: peripheral blood, sampled in the third trimester of pregnancy. The DNA of the CDR3 is TGTGCCAGCAGTTTTGCGGGGACGCGGGAGCAGTACTTC. Amino acids: CASSFAGTREQYF.